A selection of T cell receptor beta chains follows, all from one sample in a study of blood T cell repertoires in COVID-19. TCRdb's copy holds only in-frame clones and misses some; the assay was immunoSEQ multiplex PCR. The repertoire holds some 80,000 clones, with 78% as singletons. The specimen was peripheral blood. The receptors here all came from a human donor in a cohort sampled during active COVID-19. Both conserved end residues are part of each CDR3. The order of the fields is J gene, V gene, CDR3 protein.

j_gene: TRBJ1-1
v_gene: TRBV13
CDR3aa: CASSTQGWNTEAFF

j_gene: TRBJ1-2
v_gene: TRBV2
CDR3aa: CASLAGTGLNYGYTF

j_gene: TRBJ2-7
v_gene: TRBV7-2
CDR3aa: CASSEYLSGTATEQYF

j_gene: TRBJ2-4
v_gene: TRBV28
CDR3aa: CASSAAGRGFPNIQYF

j_gene: TRBJ2-5
v_gene: TRBV19
CDR3aa: CASSMYRKSQETQYF

j_gene: TRBJ2-3
v_gene: TRBV9
CDR3aa: CASSDLAGGTFSTDTQYF

j_gene: TRBJ1-1
v_gene: TRBV20-1
CDR3aa: CSASLQGGTEAFF

j_gene: TRBJ2-3
v_gene: TRBV7-9
CDR3aa: CASSLIGGGEPDTQYF

j_gene: TRBJ2-7
v_gene: TRBV9
CDR3aa: CASSVEVAGNYEQYF

j_gene: TRBJ1-6
v_gene: TRBV2
CDR3aa: CATQPARGGLGGSPLHF

j_gene: TRBJ2-7
v_gene: TRBV28
CDR3aa: CASSLGFEQYF

j_gene: TRBJ2-7
v_gene: TRBV9
CDR3aa: CASSYNSNRPNSYEQYF

j_gene: TRBJ2-7
v_gene: TRBV3-1/TRBV3-2
CDR3aa: CASSLTSGGTYEQYF